The present entry profiles one T cell receptor (beta chain) with its context. Its antigen is unidentified. CDR3 length: 16 amino acids. The V end was cut by 5 bases, the J end by 5 bases, with 22 bases between. The germline V gene encodes CDR1 SGHRS and CDR2 YFSETQ. Unique molecular identifiers were attached to individual cDNA molecules within the library. In the original processing: Counting gave a median of around 96,000 TCRs per sample, with values ranging from 23,224 to 690,600. MiXCR was run by TCRdb on the RACE reads, yielding one entry per CDR3 protein. V and J calls and clone size were set by TCRdb, not the authors. The table shows tens of thousands of distinct CDR3 sequences, with approximately 3.5% occurring only once. Time point noted: patch test 2, 6 weeks after DPC sensitization. Treatment reported: therapeutic diphenylcyclopropenone sensitization with weekly scalp DPC. The sample originates from a study of human T cells and chemical hapten exposure. Overall study: Alopecia universalis, totalis or areata was present in patients who were mostly female.

Whole-study findings and limits: Expanded TCRs clustered into significantly more large CDR3 similarity groups than controls, the analysis revealed.

This clonotype was sampled from a man aged 35 to 55 with alopecia areata. Some clones in this sample may be carry-over from other donors' samples. Sequenced material: whole blood, taken in connection with sensitization to the hapten diphenylcyclopropenone (DPC). The gene calls are TRBV5-1 and TRBJ1-1; D is uncertain. CDR3 in DNA: TGCGCCAGCAGTCCGAAAAGAGACACGGGGAATACTGAAGCTTTCTTT. Translated, it gives CASSPKRDTGNTEAFF.